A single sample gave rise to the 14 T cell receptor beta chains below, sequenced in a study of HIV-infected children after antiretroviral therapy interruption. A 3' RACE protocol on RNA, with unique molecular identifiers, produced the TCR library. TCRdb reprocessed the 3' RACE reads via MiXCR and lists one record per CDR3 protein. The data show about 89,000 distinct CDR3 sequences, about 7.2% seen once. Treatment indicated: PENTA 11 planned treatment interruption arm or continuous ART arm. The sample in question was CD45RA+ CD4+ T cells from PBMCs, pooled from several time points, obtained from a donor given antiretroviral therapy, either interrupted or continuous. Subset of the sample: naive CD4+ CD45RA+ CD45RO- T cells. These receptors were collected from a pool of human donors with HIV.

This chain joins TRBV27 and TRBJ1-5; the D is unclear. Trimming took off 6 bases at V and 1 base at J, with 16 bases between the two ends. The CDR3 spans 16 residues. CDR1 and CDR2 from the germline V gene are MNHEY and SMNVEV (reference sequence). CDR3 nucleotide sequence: TGTGCCAGCAGACCCAGTAATCCAGGCAGCAATCAGCCCCAGCATTTT. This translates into CASRPSNPGSNQPQHF.

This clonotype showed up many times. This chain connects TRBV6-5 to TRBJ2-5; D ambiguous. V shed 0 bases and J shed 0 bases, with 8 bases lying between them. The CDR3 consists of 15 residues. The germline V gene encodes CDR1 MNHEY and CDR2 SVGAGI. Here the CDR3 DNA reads TGTGCCAGCAGTTACTCTAGACTGAACCAAGAGACCCAGTACTTC. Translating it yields CASSYSRLNQETQYF.

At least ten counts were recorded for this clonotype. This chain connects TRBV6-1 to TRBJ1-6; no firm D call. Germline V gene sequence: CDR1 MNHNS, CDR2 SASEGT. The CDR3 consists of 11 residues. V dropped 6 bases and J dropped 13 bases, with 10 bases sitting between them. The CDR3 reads CASSEGGPLHF. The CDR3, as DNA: TGTGCCAGCAGCGAGGGCGGTCCCCTCCACTTT.

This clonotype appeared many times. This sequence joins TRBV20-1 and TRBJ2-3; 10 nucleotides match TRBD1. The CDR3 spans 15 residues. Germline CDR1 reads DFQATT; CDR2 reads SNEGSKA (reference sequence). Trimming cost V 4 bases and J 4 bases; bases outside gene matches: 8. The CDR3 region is CSATWGQGLPDTQYF. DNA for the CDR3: TGCAGTGCTACCTGGGGACAGGGGCTACCAGATACGCAGTATTTT.

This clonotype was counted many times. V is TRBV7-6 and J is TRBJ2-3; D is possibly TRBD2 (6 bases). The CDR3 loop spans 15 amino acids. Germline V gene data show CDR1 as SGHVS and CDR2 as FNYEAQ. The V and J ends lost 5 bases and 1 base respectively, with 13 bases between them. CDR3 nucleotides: TGTGCCAGCAGCAGAACGGGCGGGGGCACAGATACGCAGTATTTT. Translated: CASSRTGGGTDTQYF.

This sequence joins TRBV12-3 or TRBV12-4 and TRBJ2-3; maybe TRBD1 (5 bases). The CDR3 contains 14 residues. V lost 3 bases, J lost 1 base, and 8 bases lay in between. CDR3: CASSFLGGTDTQYF. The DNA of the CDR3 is TGTGCCAGCAGTTTTCTAGGGGGCACAGATACGCAGTATTTT.

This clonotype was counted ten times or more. The CDR3 reads CASSARQGVHEQYF. In nucleotides, the CDR3 is TGTGCCAGCAGCGCGAGACAGGGAGTCCACGAGCAGTACTTC. This chain joins TRBV13 and TRBJ2-7; 7 nucleotides agree with TRBD1. Germline CDR1 is PRHDT and CDR2 is FYEKMQ (reference sequence). V shed 5 bases and J 5 bases; nucleotides not matched to a gene: 9. The CDR3 loop spans 14 amino acids.

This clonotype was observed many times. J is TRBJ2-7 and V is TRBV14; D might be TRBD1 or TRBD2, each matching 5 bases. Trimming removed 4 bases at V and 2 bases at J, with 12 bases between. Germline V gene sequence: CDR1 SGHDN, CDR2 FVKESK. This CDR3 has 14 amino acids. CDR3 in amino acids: CASSPRTGPYEQYF. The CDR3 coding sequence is TGTGCCAGCAGCCCCCGGACGGGGCCCTACGAGCAGTACTTC.

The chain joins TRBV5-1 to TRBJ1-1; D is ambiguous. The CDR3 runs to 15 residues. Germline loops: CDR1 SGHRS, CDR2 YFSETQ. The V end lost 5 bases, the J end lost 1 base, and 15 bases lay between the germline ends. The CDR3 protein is CASSTSLDGNTEAFF. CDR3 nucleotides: TGCGCCAGCAGTACCTCCCTCGACGGGAACACTGAAGCTTTCTTT.

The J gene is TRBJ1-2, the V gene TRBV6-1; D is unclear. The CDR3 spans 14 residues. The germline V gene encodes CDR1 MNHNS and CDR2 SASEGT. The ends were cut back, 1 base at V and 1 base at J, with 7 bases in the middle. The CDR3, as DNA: TGTGCCAGCAGTGAAGTCGTCCTTAACTATGGCTACACCTTC. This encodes CASSEVVLNYGYTF.

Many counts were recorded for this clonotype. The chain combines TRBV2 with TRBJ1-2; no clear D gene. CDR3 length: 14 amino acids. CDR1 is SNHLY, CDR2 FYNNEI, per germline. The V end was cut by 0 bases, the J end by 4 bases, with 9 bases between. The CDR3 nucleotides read TGTGCCAGCAGTGAAGCAGGAGGTATCTATGGCTACACCTTC. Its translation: CASSEAGGIYGYTF.

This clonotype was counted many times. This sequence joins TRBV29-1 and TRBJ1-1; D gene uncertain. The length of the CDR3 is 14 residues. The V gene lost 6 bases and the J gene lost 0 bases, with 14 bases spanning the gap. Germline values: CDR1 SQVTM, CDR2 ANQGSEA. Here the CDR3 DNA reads TGCAGCGTCGGAAGACGGCTCATGAACACTGAAGCTTTCTTT. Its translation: CSVGRRLMNTEAFF.

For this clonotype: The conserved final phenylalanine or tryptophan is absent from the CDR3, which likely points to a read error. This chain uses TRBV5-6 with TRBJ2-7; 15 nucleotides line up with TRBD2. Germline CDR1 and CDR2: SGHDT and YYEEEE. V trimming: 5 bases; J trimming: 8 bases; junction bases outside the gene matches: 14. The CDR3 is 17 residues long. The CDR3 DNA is TGTGCCAGCAGTCCTGGACTAGCGGGAGGGCGGATCCGCAAGCAGTACTCC. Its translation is CASSPGLAGGRIRKQYS.

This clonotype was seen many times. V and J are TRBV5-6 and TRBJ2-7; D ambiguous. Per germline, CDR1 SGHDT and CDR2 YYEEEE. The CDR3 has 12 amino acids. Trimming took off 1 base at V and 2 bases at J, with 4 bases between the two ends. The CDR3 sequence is CASSLPPYEQYF. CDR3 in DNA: TGTGCCAGCAGCTTGCCCCCCTACGAGCAGTACTTC.